This T cell receptor beta chain appears in the sequencing data of a study of human T cells and chemical hapten exposure. Time point of the sample: healthy volunteer bleed at 6 weeks. Someone pulled total RNA out of unfractionated whole blood. V was trimmed by 0 bases and J by 8 bases, leaving 10 bases between them. Germline CDR1 MNHNY, CDR2 SVGAGI (reference sequence). The CDR3 is 13 residues long. One entry per CDR3 protein, called by TCRdb with MiXCR from the RACE reads. Among about 77,000 distinct CDR3 sequences listed, around 9.4% were seen once. The V and J genes are TRBV6-6 and TRBJ1-1; the D is unclear. The TCR comes from a female donor in good health. Some clones in this sample may be carry-over from other donors' samples. Input material: whole blood. CDR3 bases: TGTGCCAGCAGTTACTCCCCCCCGGGGGAAGCTTTCTTT. Its protein product is CASSYSPPGEAFF.